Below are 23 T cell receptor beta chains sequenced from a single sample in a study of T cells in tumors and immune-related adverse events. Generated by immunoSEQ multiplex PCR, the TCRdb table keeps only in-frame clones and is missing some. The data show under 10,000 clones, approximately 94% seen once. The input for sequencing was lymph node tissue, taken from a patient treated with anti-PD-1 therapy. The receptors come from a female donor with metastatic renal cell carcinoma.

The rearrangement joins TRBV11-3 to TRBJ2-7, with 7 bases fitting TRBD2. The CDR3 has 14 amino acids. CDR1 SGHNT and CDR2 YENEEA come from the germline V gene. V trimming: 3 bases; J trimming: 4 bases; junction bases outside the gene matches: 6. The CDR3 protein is CASSFGGRIYEQYF. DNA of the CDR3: TGTGCCAGCAGCTTCGGCGGGAGAATATACGAGCAGTACTTC.

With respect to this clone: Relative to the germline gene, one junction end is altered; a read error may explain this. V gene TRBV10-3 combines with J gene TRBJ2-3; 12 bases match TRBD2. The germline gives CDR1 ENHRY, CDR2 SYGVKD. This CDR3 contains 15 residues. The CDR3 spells CATRTSGINTDTQYF. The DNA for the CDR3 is TGTGCCACCCGGACTAGCGGGATAAACACAGATACACAGTATTTT.

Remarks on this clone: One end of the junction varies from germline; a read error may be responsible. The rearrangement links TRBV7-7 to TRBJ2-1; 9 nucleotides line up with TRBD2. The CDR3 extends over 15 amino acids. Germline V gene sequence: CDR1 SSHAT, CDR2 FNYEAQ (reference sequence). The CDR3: CASSSGLARGNEQFF. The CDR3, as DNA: TGTGCTAGCAGCTCGGGACTAGCCCGGGGCAATGAGCAGTTCTTC.

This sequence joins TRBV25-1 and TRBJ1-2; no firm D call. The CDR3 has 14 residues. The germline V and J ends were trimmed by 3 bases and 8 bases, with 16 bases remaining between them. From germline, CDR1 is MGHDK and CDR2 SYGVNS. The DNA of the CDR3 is TGTGCCAGCAGTGAGGCCGGCAGGCTCGGGGGCTACACCTTC. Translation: CASSEAGRLGGYTF.

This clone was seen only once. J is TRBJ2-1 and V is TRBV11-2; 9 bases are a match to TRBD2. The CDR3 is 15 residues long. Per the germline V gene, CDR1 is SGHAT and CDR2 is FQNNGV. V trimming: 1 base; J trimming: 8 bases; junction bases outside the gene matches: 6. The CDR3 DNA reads TGTGCCAGCAGCTTAGTGCCTAGCGGGATATATGAGCAGTTCTTC. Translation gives CASSLVPSGIYEQFF.

CDR3 nucleotides: TGTGCCAGCAGTTACAGAACCGAGGGTGGCTACACCTTC. It encodes CASSYRTEGGYTF. This chain uses TRBV6-5 with TRBJ1-2, with D uncertain. The V end was cut by 2 bases, the J end by 7 bases, with 11 bases between. Germline lookup yields CDR1 MNHEY and CDR2 SVGAGI. The CDR3 runs 13 residues.

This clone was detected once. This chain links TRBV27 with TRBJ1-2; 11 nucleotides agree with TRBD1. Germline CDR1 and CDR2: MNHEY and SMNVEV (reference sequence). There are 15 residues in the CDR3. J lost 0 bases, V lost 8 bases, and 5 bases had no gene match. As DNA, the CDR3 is TGTGCCAGCGGACAGGGGGCGAAACCTAACTATGGCTACACCTTC. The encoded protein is CASGQGAKPNYGYTF.

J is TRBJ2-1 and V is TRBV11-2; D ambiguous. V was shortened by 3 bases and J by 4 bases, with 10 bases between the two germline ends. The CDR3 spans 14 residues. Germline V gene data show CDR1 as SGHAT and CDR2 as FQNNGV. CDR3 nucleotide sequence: TGTGCCAGCAGCTTGGCTTCCCCTTACAATGAGCAGTTCTTC. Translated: CASSLASPYNEQFF.

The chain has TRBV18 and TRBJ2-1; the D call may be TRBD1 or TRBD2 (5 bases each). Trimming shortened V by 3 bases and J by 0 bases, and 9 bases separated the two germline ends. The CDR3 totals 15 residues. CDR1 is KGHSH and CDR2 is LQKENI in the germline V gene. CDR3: CASSPGPSSYNEQFF. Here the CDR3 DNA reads TGTGCCAGCTCACCGGGACCCAGCTCCTACAATGAGCAGTTCTTC.

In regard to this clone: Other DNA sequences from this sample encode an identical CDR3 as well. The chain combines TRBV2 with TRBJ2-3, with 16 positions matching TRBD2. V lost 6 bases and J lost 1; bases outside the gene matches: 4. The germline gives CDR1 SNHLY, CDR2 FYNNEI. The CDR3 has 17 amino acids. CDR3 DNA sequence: TGTGCCAGCAGGGGACTAGCGGGGGGGCCGGGCACAGATACGCAGTATTTT. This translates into CASRGLAGGPGTDTQYF.

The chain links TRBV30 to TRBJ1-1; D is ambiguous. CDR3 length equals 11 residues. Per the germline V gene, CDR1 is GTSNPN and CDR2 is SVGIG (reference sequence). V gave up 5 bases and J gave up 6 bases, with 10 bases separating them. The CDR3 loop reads CAWGSFPEAFF. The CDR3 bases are TGTGCCTGGGGTTCGTTCCCTGAAGCTTTCTTT.

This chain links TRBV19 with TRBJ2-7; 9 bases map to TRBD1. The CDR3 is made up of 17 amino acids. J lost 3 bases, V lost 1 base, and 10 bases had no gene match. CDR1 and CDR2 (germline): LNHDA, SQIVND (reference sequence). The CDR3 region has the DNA TGTGCCAGTAGTATAGTGACAGGGGGAATTGGGAACTACGAGCAGTACTTC. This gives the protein CASSIVTGGIGNYEQYF. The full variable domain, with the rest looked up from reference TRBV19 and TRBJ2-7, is DGGITQSPKYLFRKEGQNVTLSCEQNLNHDAMYWYRQDPGQGLRLIYYSQIVNDFQKGDIAEGYSVSREKKESFPLTVTSAQKNPTAFYLCASSIVTGGIGNYEQYFGPGTRLTVT.

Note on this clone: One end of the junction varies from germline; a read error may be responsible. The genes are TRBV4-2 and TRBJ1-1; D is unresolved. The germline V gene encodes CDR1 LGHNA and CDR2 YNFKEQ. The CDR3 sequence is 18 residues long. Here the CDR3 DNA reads TGTGCCAGTAGCCAAGATTTAGTGGAACCGACCTTGAACACTGAAGCTTTCTTT. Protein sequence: CASSQDLVEPTLNTEAFF.

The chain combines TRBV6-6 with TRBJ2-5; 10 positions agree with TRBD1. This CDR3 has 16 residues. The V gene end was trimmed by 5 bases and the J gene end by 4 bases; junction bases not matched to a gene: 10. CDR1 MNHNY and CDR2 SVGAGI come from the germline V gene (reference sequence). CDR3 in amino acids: CASSTPMTGGRETQYF. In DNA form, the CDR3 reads TGTGCCAGCAGTACTCCGATGACAGGGGGCCGAGAGACCCAGTACTTC.

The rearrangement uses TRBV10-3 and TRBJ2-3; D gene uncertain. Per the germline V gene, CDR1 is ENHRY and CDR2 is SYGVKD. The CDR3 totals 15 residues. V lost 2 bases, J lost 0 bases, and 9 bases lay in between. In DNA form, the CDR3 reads TGTGCCATCAGTGAGATTGGCAGCAGCACAGATACGCAGTATTTT. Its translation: CAISEIGSSTDTQYF.

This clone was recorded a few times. CDR3 in DNA: TGTGCCAGCAGCCACAACCCTAACTATGGCTACACCTTC. Protein product: CASSHNPNYGYTF. The chain has TRBV2 and TRBJ1-2, with no clear D. The CDR3 loop spans 13 amino acids. V lost 6 bases to trimming and J lost 0 bases, with 8 bases between them. Looked up from germline, CDR1 is SNHLY and CDR2 is FYNNEI.

CDR3: CSVESQAGPNTEAFF. CDR3 nucleotide sequence: TGCAGCGTTGAAAGCCAGGCAGGGCCGAACACTGAAGCTTTCTTT. The gene calls are TRBV29-1 and TRBJ1-1; D is perhaps TRBD1 (5 bases). The V end was cut by 2 bases, the J end by 1 base, with 14 bases between. The CDR3 is 15 amino acids. Germline lookup yields CDR1 SQVTM and CDR2 ANQGSEA.

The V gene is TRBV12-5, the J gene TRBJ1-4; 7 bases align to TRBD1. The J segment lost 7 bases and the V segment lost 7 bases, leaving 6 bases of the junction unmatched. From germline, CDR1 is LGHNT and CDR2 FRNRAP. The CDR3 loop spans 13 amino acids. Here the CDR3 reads CASAPDRVEKLFF. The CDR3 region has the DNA TGTGCTAGTGCCCCCGACAGGGTTGAAAAACTGTTTTTT. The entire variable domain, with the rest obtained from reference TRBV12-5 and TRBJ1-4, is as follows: DARVTQTPRHKVTEMGQEVTMRCQPILGHNTVFWYRQTMMQGLELLAYFRNRAPLDDSGMPKDRFSAEMPDATLATLKIQPSEPRDSAVYFCASAPDRVEKLFFGSGTQLSVL.

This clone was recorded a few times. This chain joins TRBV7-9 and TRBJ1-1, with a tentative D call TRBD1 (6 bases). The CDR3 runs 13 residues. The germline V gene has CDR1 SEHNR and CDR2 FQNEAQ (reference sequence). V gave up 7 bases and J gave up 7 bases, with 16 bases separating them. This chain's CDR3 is CASTYVRTVEAFF. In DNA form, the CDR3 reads TGTGCCAGCACCTACGTCCGGACAGTTGAAGCTTTCTTT.

CDR3 coding DNA: TGTGCCAGCAGCTCCTCGTACAGGGGAGGGGCCAACGTCCTGACTTTC. This translates into CASSSSYRGGANVLTF. The chain couples TRBV7-9 to TRBJ2-6, with 7 bases aligning to TRBD1. The ends lost 4 bases at V and 4 bases at J; junction bases unmatched: 7. CDR3 length: 16 amino acids. The germline gives CDR1 SEHNR, CDR2 FQNEAQ (reference sequence).

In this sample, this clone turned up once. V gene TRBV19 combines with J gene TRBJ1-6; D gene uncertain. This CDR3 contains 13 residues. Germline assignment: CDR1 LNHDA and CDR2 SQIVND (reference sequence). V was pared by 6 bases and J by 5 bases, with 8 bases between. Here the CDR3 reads CASRLQNNSPLHF. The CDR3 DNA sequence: TGTGCCAGTAGATTACAGAATAATTCACCCCTCCACTTT.

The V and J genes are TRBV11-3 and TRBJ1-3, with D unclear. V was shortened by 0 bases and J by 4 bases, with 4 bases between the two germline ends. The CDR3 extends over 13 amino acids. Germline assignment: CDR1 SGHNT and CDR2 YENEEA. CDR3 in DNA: TGTGCCAGCAGCTTAGATCTCGGAAACACCATATATTTT. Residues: CASSLDLGNTIYF.

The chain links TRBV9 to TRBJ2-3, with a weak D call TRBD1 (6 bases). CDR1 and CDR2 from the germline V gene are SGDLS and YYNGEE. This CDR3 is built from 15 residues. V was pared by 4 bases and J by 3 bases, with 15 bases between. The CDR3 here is CASSLLGQRTDTQYF. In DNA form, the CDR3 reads TGTGCCAGCAGCCTCCTAGGACAGAGGACAGATACGCAGTATTTT.